This T cell receptor (beta chain) originates from a study of T cell responses to AZD1222 COVID-19 vaccine. TCRdb keeps only in-frame clones here, not all; method: immunoSEQ multiplex PCR. The data contain about 200,000 clones, 85% to 95% of them singletons. This CDR3 is 16 amino acids long. Germline CDR1 and CDR2: SGDLS and YYNGEE. Deletions cut 0 bases from V and 3 bases from J, with 13 bases between. Points from the study as a whole: Only six or seven AZD1222 recipients tested seropositive at baseline.

On this clone: Its cognate antigen is unknown.

This clonotype was obtained from an adult who received the AZD1222 COVID-19 vaccine. Sequenced material: peripheral blood, taken 28 days after the second AZD1222 dose. V and J are TRBV9 and TRBJ2-1, with a possible D match to TRBD2 (6 bases). As DNA, the CDR3 is TGTGCCAGCAGCGTAGTAGCGGACCCCCTCTACAATGAGCAGTTCTTC. As protein: CASSVVADPLYNEQFF.